Presented here are 10 T cell receptor beta chains from one specimen sequenced in a study of cytomegalovirus exposure and HLA in healthy donors. PCR involved 60 Vbeta and 13 Jbeta primers. Only in-frame clones appear in the TCRdb table, and some are missing; sequencing was by immunoSEQ multiplex PCR. The repertoire holds 130,000 to 150,000 clones, around 10% seen once, with 1.8% in the top ten. Sequencing was performed on PBMCs. These receptors all stem from a male donor in good health and CMV-seronegative.

This clone was found a few times. The CDR3 DNA reads as TGTGCCTGGAGTGCTGGACAGGGGGCGCAAGGGGGGAATTACAATGAGCAGTTCTTC. This sequence encodes CAWSAGQGAQGGNYNEQFF. This chain joins TRBV30 and TRBJ2-1; 11 bases are a match to TRBD1. Germline-derived CDR1 and CDR2 are GTSNPN and SVGIG (reference sequence). J gave up 4 bases and V 1 base, and 15 bases lay outside the gene matches. The CDR3 has 19 amino acids.

This chain links TRBV9 with TRBJ2-3, with D perhaps TRBD1 (6 bases). The CDR3 covers 15 residues. The V end lost 0 bases, the J end lost 4 bases, and 12 bases lay between the germline ends. Germline loops: CDR1 SGDLS, CDR2 YYNGEE. CDR3 region: CASSVVASGADTQYF. The CDR3 nucleotides are TGTGCCAGCAGCGTAGTAGCCTCAGGGGCAGATACGCAGTATTTT.

This chain joins TRBV5-1 and TRBJ2-1; D uncertain. The CDR3 length is 14 residues. Trimming left V 1 base short and J 7 bases short, with 12 bases between. Looked up from germline, CDR1 is SGHRS and CDR2 is YFSETQ. In DNA, the CDR3 is TGCGCCAGCAGCTTGTCCAACCCCGGGAATGAGCAGTTCTTC. This codes for CASSLSNPGNEQFF.

This clone was detected a few times. This same CDR3 is encoded by further DNA sequences in the sample. This chain joins TRBV7-9 and TRBJ1-2; unclear D gene. V gave up 1 base and J gave up 2 bases, with 8 bases separating them. Germline V gene lookup returns CDR1 SEHNR and CDR2 FQNEAQ (reference sequence). The CDR3 runs 14 residues. This CDR3 is CASSLGAGNYGYTF. The CDR3 DNA is TGTGCCAGCAGCTTAGGGGCAGGAAACTATGGCTACACCTTC.

This clone was seen a handful of times. The rearrangement uses TRBV9 and TRBJ2-3; 7 nucleotides agree with TRBD1. The CDR3 spans 14 residues. Germline-derived CDR1 and CDR2 are SGDLS and YYNGEE. Trimming removed 4 bases from V and 0 bases from J; junction bases left unmatched: 2. Here the CDR3 DNA reads TGTGCCAGCAGCTTCAGGGGGAGCACAGATACGCAGTATTTT. Its protein product is CASSFRGSTDTQYF.

This clone was recorded a few times. The chain carries TRBV13 and TRBJ2-5; no clear D gene. The CDR3 contains 14 residues. Trimming took off 1 base at V and 5 bases at J, with 11 bases between the two ends. Germline V gene sequence: CDR1 PRHDT, CDR2 FYEKMQ (reference sequence). The chain's CDR3 is CASSLVGNGETQYF. The CDR3 nucleotides are TGTGCCAGCAGCTTAGTCGGTAACGGGGAGACCCAGTACTTC.

This chain joins TRBV10-3 and TRBJ2-7, with 10 positions matching TRBD1. V was clipped by 7 bases and J by 5 bases; unmatched bases: 5. The CDR3 has 13 residues. From germline, CDR1 is ENHRY and CDR2 SYGVKD. The CDR3 DNA follows: TGTGCCATCACCCGGGGACAGGGGAACGAGCAGTACTTC. This translates into CAITRGQGNEQYF.

V gene TRBV5-8 combines with J gene TRBJ2-1; 8 positions match TRBD1. The ends lost 2 bases at V and 3 bases at J; junction bases unmatched: 13. The CDR3 is made up of 18 amino acids. Germline CDR1 and CDR2: SGHTS and YDEGEE. CDR3 in DNA: TGTGCCAGCAGCTTCGGGCAGGGGGCACCCACAAACTACAATGAGCAGTTCTTC. Protein: CASSFGQGAPTNYNEQFF.

The V and J genes are TRBV28 and TRBJ1-1; the match to TRBD1 covers 9 bases. The CDR3 is 14 amino acids. CDR1 is MDHEN and CDR2 is SYDVKM in the germline V gene. J was trimmed by 4 bases and V by 1 base; bases with no gene match: 1. The CDR3 protein is CASSLYRGRTEAFF. The CDR3 DNA is TGTGCCAGCAGTTTATACAGGGGGCGCACTGAAGCTTTCTTT. The variable domain in full, with the rest retrieved from reference TRBV28 and TRBJ1-1, is DVKVTQSSRYLVKRTGEKVFLECVQDMDHENMFWYRQDPGLGLRLIYFSYDVKMKEKGDIPEGYSVSREKKERFSLILESASTNQTSMYLCASSLYRGRTEAFFGQGTRLTVV.

The chain joins TRBV6-5 to TRBJ2-7; 9 nucleotides agree with TRBD2. Germline V CDR1 and CDR2: MNHEY, SVGAGI. Trimming removed 4 bases from V and 6 bases from J; junction bases left unmatched: 10. The CDR3 is 15 residues long. The CDR3 reads CASSSGLAGISEQYF. CDR3 DNA: TGTGCCAGCAGTTCGGGGCTAGCGGGAATCTCCGAGCAGTACTTC.